The 2 T cell receptor beta chains below come from one sample, sequenced in a study of cytomegalovirus exposure and HLA in healthy donors. Amplification used 60 Vbeta primers and 13 Jbeta primers. This table comes from immunoSEQ multiplex PCR, and its TCRdb copy is limited to in-frame clones, with some not included. In the table there are about 160,000 clones, around 80% of which are singletons. Input material: PBMCs. The receptors come from a male donor in good health and CMV-seropositive.

This clone was observed a single time. The V call is TRBV28, the J call TRBJ1-1; the match to TRBD1 covers 8 bases. The J segment lost 5 bases and the V segment lost 5 bases, leaving 7 bases of the junction unmatched. This CDR3 has 14 residues. Germline CDR1 and CDR2: MDHEN and SYDVKM. CDR3 nucleotides: TGTGCCAGCAGTCCTGACAGGGGATGGACTGAAGCTTTCTTT. Its translation: CASSPDRGWTEAFF.

This clone was picked up a small number of times. V usage is TRBV4-2 and J usage is TRBJ2-7; 7 nucleotides match TRBD1. This CDR3 is 12 amino acids long. The V gene end was trimmed by 4 bases and the J gene end by 7 bases; junction bases not matched to a gene: 4. Looked up from germline, CDR1 is LGHNA and CDR2 is YNFKEQ. The CDR3 DNA follows: TGTGCCAGCAGCCTAGGGGGCGGAGAGCAGTACTTC. This encodes CASSLGGGEQYF.